The following is a TCR beta chain sequence with its context. This record belongs to a study of blood T cell repertoires in COVID-19. Original analysis: It was from reference gene primer amplification that nucleated cell counts were estimated. TCRdb keeps only in-frame clones here, not all; method: immunoSEQ multiplex PCR. For V, J and clone size, that table is used; D and trimming come from the DNA. The table records 190,000 or so clones, approximately 86% of them present only once. Germline V gene lookup returns CDR1 SGDLS and CDR2 YYNGEE. V lost 0 bases to trimming and J lost 3 bases; unmatched junction nucleotides: 4. The CDR3 totals 16 residues.

Sample: peripheral blood. This chain joins TRBV9 and TRBJ1-4; 8 positions agree with TRBD1. This clonotype was sampled from a woman aged 80 or over with acute or convalescent COVID-19. The CDR3 spells CASSVGGTGANEKLFF. The CDR3 nucleotides read TGTGCCAGCAGCGTAGGGGGGACAGGTGCTAATGAAAAACTGTTTTTT.